The clone carrying this TCR beta chain was detected many times. The data belong to a study of T cells after yellow fever vaccination. Trimming cost V 4 bases and J 4 bases; bases outside gene matches: 6. The CDR3 spans 14 residues. CDR1 is SGHDN and CDR2 is FVKESK in the germline V gene. Researchers made TCR cDNA using 5'RACE template switching, and this step added a universal primer site and UMIs. TCRdb re-derived calls from the 5' RACE reads in MiXCR, one entry per CDR3 protein. The sample carries 200,000 to 250,000 distinct CDR3 sequences, about 7.1% recorded once. J is TRBJ2-7 and V is TRBV14; 8 nucleotides line up with TRBD1. Sample: CD4+ T cells sorted from PBMCs, taken 15 days after the yellow fever booster vaccination. This TCR was recovered from a man aged 30 to 39 who received the YFV17D yellow fever vaccine. CDR3 region: CASSRTGTFYEQYF. The CDR3, as DNA: TGTGCCAGCAGCCGGACAGGGACCTTTTACGAGCAGTACTTC.